What follows describes a single T cell receptor beta chain. No antigen is known for it. Trimming left V 0 bases short and J 1 base short, with 11 bases between. There are 16 residues in the CDR3. Germline assignment: CDR1 SGHRS and CDR2 YFSETQ. The source of the sample is a study of T cell responses to AZD1222 COVID-19 vaccine. Study-wide results and caveats: Unmutated variant regions are reportedly the target of nearly half of TCRs that are spike-specific. Donors, mostly white British, included more females; clonal diversity was possibly underestimated. CD4 TCRs associated with vaccination spanned spike, dominating at 160-218 and 743-854.

This table comes from immunoSEQ multiplex PCR, and its TCRdb copy is limited to in-frame clones, with some not included. Of over 150,000 clones detected, around 88% appear once; the ten largest clones hold around 1%. Doses given second, at about 4 or about 12 weeks, were pooled. This chain joins TRBV5-1 and TRBJ1-3, with D uncertain. The sequence was collected from an adult who received the AZD1222 COVID-19 vaccine. This specimen consisted of peripheral blood, obtained 28 days after the second AZD1222 dose. CDR3 DNA: TGCGCCAGCAGCTTGGCCTGGCAAGGTTCTGGAAACACCATATATTTT. Protein sequence: CASSLAWQGSGNTIYF.